Listed here are 15 T cell receptor beta chains from one sample, sequenced in a study of cytomegalovirus exposure and HLA in healthy donors. It was with 60 Vbeta and 13 Jbeta primers that the PCR ran. Repertoires were generated with immunoSEQ multiplex PCR, while TCRdb's copy carries only in-frame clones and drops some. Of about 130,000 clones listed, 75% to 90% are singletons. The sequenced sample was PBMCs. The receptors were gathered from a male donor in good health and CMV-seronegative.

The chain joins TRBV6-6 to TRBJ2-3, with a possible D match to TRBD1 (6 bases). The germline V gene encodes CDR1 MNHNY and CDR2 SVGAGI (reference sequence). Trimming shortened V by 0 bases and J by 2 bases, and 9 bases separated the two germline ends. The CDR3 runs to 15 residues. CDR3 loop: CASSYSGTNTDTQYF. The CDR3 DNA reads TGTGCCAGCAGTTACTCGGGGACAAACACAGATACGCAGTATTTT.

This clone came up a few times. This chain connects TRBV18 to TRBJ2-7; no clear D gene. The length of the CDR3 is 13 residues. Germline lookup yields CDR1 KGHSH and CDR2 LQKENI. Trimming stripped 6 bases from V and 3 bases from J, with 12 bases between. In DNA form, the CDR3 reads TGTGCCAGCTCCTCCTCATCCTACTACGAGCAGTACTTC. This translates into CASSSSSYYEQYF.

This chain connects TRBV19 to TRBJ2-6; TRBD1 might be the D (6 bases). From germline, CDR1 is LNHDA and CDR2 SQIVND (reference sequence). V lost 3 bases and J 4 bases, leaving 13 bases between the germline ends. The length of the CDR3 is 16 residues. The CDR3 bases are TGTGCCAGTAGTATGCATACAGGGTCGGGGGCCAACGTCCTGACTTTC. Translated, it gives CASSMHTGSGANVLTF. The variable domain in full, with the rest retrieved from reference TRBV19 and TRBJ2-6, is DGGITQSPKYLFRKEGQNVTLSCEQNLNHDAMYWYRQDPGQGLRLIYYSQIVNDFQKGDIAEGYSVSREKKESFPLTVTSAQKNPTAFYLCASSMHTGSGANVLTFGAGSRLTVL.

This clone was seen only a few times. This chain connects TRBV27 to TRBJ2-2; no clear D gene. Deletions cut 7 bases from V and 6 bases from J, with 6 bases between. CDR3 size: 11 residues. In germline, CDR1 is MNHEY, CDR2 SMNVEV (reference sequence). CDR3 sequence: CASTTSGELFF. For the CDR3, the DNA is TGTGCCAGCACCACATCCGGGGAGCTGTTTTTT.

This clone was recorded only once. This sequence joins TRBV29-1 and TRBJ2-1; D remains ambiguous. CDR1 is SQVTM and CDR2 is ANQGSEA in the germline V gene. The ends were cut back, 1 base at V and 2 bases at J, with 12 bases in the middle. CDR3 length: 15 amino acids. This CDR3 reads CSVEAGTGTYNEQFF. CDR3 nucleotides: TGCAGCGTTGAAGCTGGTACCGGTACCTACAATGAGCAGTTCTTC.

This clone was observed a single time. This chain connects TRBV7-2 to TRBJ1-6; possible D gene TRBD1, 6 bases. CDR3 length: 14 amino acids. Trimming stripped 3 bases from V and 7 bases from J, with 10 bases between. Per the germline V gene, CDR1 is SGHTA and CDR2 is FQGNSA. The CDR3 loop reads CASSFLQGNSPLHF. CDR3 DNA sequence: TGTGCCAGCAGCTTTTTACAGGGCAATTCACCCCTCCACTTT.

The chain recombines TRBV7-9 with TRBJ2-1; 8 bases are a match to TRBD2. CDR3 length: 16 residues. Germline V gives CDR1 SEHNR, CDR2 FQNEAQ (reference sequence). Trimming at V came to 5 bases and at J to 6 bases, leaving 12 bases not matched to a gene. The CDR3 DNA reads TGTGCCAGCAGCATCCCTAAGCGGGCGGGGGGCAATGAGCAGTTCTTC. Encoded protein: CASSIPKRAGGNEQFF.

This clone showed up just a few times. This chain uses TRBV4-3 with TRBJ1-1; 9 nucleotides align to TRBD1. Looked up from germline, CDR1 is LGHNA and CDR2 is YSLEER. The trim removed 0 bases at V and 4 bases at J, leaving 6 bases unmatched. There are 16 residues in the CDR3. This CDR3 reads CASSQDRGQGTTEAFF. CDR3 nucleotide sequence: TGCGCCAGCAGCCAAGATAGAGGACAGGGGACCACTGAAGCTTTCTTT.

V is TRBV4-1 and J is TRBJ2-1, with unresolved D. CDR1 is MGHRA, CDR2 YSYEKL, per germline. The CDR3 contains 15 residues. Between the trimmed V and J ends, which lost 4 bases and 0 bases, there was a span of 10 bases. The CDR3 loop is CASSRGESSYNEQFF. DNA of the CDR3: TGCGCCAGCAGCCGCGGCGAAAGCTCCTACAATGAGCAGTTCTTC.

The rearrangement links TRBV13 to TRBJ1-2; TRBD1 aligns across 9 bases. This CDR3 contains 15 residues. Per the germline V gene, CDR1 is PRHDT and CDR2 is FYEKMQ (reference sequence). V was clipped by 3 bases and J by 3 bases; unmatched bases: 5. CDR3 protein: CASSFNRGRDYGYTF. The CDR3 DNA reads as TGTGCCAGCAGCTTCAACAGGGGGCGCGACTATGGCTACACCTTC.

This chain joins TRBV5-4 and TRBJ2-1, with TRBD1 matching 7 bases. The V and J ends lost 4 bases and 10 bases, in that order; junction bases with no gene match: 11. CDR1 and CDR2 (germline): SGHNT, YYREEE (reference sequence). This CDR3 comprises 14 residues. CDR3 amino acids: CASSRDWTGREQFF. CDR3 DNA: TGTGCCAGCAGCAGAGATTGGACAGGACGGGAGCAGTTCTTC.

The genes are TRBV14 and TRBJ2-1, with 12 positions matching TRBD2. Losses at the gene ends were 1 base for V and 4 bases for J; bases not matched to a gene: 5. This CDR3 is 17 amino acids long. Germline CDR1 reads SGHDN; CDR2 reads FVKESK. The CDR3 sequence is CASSQVTSGGDYNEQFF. The CDR3 DNA sequence: TGTGCCAGCAGCCAAGTGACTAGCGGGGGCGATTACAATGAGCAGTTCTTC.

This clone was seen a few times. The chain carries TRBV11-2 and TRBJ2-7; 7 nucleotides align to TRBD1. The CDR3 sequence is 14 residues long. Losses at the gene ends were 1 base for V and 0 bases for J; bases not matched to a gene: 0. Germline V gene sequence: CDR1 SGHAT, CDR2 FQNNGV. The CDR3 coding sequence is TGTGCCAGCAGCTTAGGGGACAGCTCCTACGAGCAGTACTTC. Its translation is CASSLGDSSYEQYF.

This chain links TRBV5-4 with TRBJ1-2; 9 bases map to TRBD1. The V gene end was trimmed by 4 bases and the J gene end by 7 bases; junction bases not matched to a gene: 20. The CDR3 is made up of 18 amino acids. Per germline, CDR1 SGHNT and CDR2 YYREEE (reference sequence). CDR3 nucleotide sequence: TGTGCCAGCAGCCCTTATGCTACACCCCCGGGACAGGGAGGTGGCTACACCTTC. Protein product: CASSPYATPPGQGGGYTF.

This clone appeared a single time. This chain connects TRBV7-2 to TRBJ2-7; weak D call: TRBD2 (6 bases). The ends were cut back, 5 bases at V and 2 bases at J, with 13 bases in the middle. The CDR3 covers 14 residues. Germline V gene lookup returns CDR1 SGHTA and CDR2 FQGNSA. The CDR3 here is CASSNMGGPYEQYF. CDR3 DNA sequence: TGTGCCAGCAGCAACATGGGGGGTCCCTACGAGCAGTACTTC.